The clone carrying this T cell receptor beta chain was seen only a few times. Its target is not known. The data belong to a study of blood T cells in healthy people across ages. Regarding the study as a whole: Older individuals had lower TCR beta diversity per million T cells (the decline was roughly linear).

A second about 6 to 12 cycle PCR used barcoded and J-beta primers. TCRdb fed the 5' RACE reads into MiXCR, producing one record per CDR3 protein. This sample has 700,000 to 900,000 distinct CDR3 sequences, with roughly 25% found just once. V gave up 1 base and J gave up 3 bases, with 10 bases separating them. This CDR3 is built from 14 residues. The V gene's germline CDR1 is DFQATT and CDR2 SNEGSKA (reference sequence). This sample also appeared in a second study, on T cells of mothers and their children.

The sequence was obtained from a boy younger than 18 in good health. Material for sequencing was blood. The chain combines TRBV20-1 with TRBJ2-4, with D perhaps matching TRBD2 (5 bases). In DNA, the CDR3 is TGCAGTGCTAGAGCGGAGGCTGGCAAAAACATTCAGTACTTC. It yields the protein CSARAEAGKNIQYF.